The T cell receptor beta chain under discussion was sequenced for a study of T cells in women clearing cervical HPV infection. Study findings and constraints: Richness plus V gene abundances separated cases from controls with AUC roughly 0.88. Timing of associations relative to infection is unclear; T-cell subsets were not isolated.

As regards this clone: Its specificity is unknown. The DNA ends 3 residues before the CDR3 does, and the rest of the CDR3 is filled in from the germline J gene.

In germline, CDR1 is KGHSH, CDR2 LQKENI. Trimming at V came to 3 bases and at J to 3 bases, leaving 2 bases not matched to a gene. The CDR3 is 15 residues long. TCRdb's table, derived via immunoSEQ multiplex PCR, lists solely in-frame clones and lacks some. The sample shows approximately 35,000 clones, and roughly 4% sits with its ten largest clones. Each participant carried one incident cervical HPV16 infection only. The chain uses TRBV18 and TRBJ2-6; 7 bases are a match to TRBD2. The sequencing input was blood buffy coat. This TCR came from a woman between 18 and 75 years old with a cervical HPV16 infection that either progressed to CIN3+ or cleared (not recorded which). CDR3 in amino acids: CASSPPGGGANVLTF. The covered CDR3 bases are TGTGCCAGCTCACCCCCGGGGGGTGGGGCCAACGTC.